The 6 T cell receptor beta chains given below trace back to one sample, sequenced in a study of CD8 T cells in ankylosing spondylitis (dated by TCRdb to 2017 to 2019). On the study overall, not on this receptor specifically: Blood from ankylosing spondylitis patients appeared to be characterized by a TCR beta motif composed of several highly homologous amino acid variants.

Receptors were amplified or captured by 5' RACE. Sequencing took place on an Illumina HiSeq 2500. In-frame beta chains were kept once TCRdb had trimmed the public reads at Q25 with fastp and called clones with MiXCR. Rows with one shared CDR3 protein collapse into an entry with the most common genes and DNA. For this sample the table gives about 500,000 distinct CDR3 sequences, of which roughly 12% were detected only once. The top ten clonotypes cover around 6.8% of the sample. For these TCRs, the target antigens are not known. Sequenced material: blood, either unsorted or a sorted T cell fraction (not recorded which). The receptor set was obtained from a male donor with ankylosing spondylitis.

There are a few counts of this clonotype. The V call is TRBV20-1, the J call TRBJ1-5; D remains unclear. Germline CDR1 is DFQATT and CDR2 is SNEGSKA (reference sequence). This CDR3 is built from 11 residues. V was clipped by 6 bases and J by 7 bases, with 10 bases between them. CDR3 nucleotide sequence: TGCAGTGCGGGTACTGAACAGCCCCAGCATTTT. It specifies CSAGTEQPQHF.

The sample holds a few counts of this clonotype. V usage is TRBV5-5 and J usage is TRBJ2-7, with 7 nucleotides matching TRBD1. With V trimmed by 4 bases and J by 2 bases, 3 bases remained unmatched. This CDR3 is 13 amino acids long. Germline V gives CDR1 SGHKS, CDR2 YYEKEE (reference sequence). The CDR3 region has the DNA TGTGCCAGCAGCCCTCAGGGGGCCTACGAGCAGTACGTC. Its protein product is CASSPQGAYEQYV.

The V gene is TRBV7-9, the J gene TRBJ2-3; TRBD1 agrees at 7 bases. V dropped 0 bases and J dropped 8; count of bases not matched to a gene: 5. The CDR3 extends over 14 amino acids. The germline V gene encodes CDR1 SEHNR and CDR2 FQNEAQ (reference sequence). CDR3 nucleotides: TGTGCCAGCAGCTTAGCACAGGGGATGGCTACGCAGTATTTT. Translation: CASSLAQGMATQYF.

This clonotype has a count of ten or more. The chain couples TRBV20-1 to TRBJ2-1; 7 positions agree with TRBD1. This CDR3 has 14 amino acids. CDR1 is DFQATT and CDR2 is SNEGSKA in the germline V gene (reference sequence). V trimming: 0 bases; J trimming: 12 bases; junction bases outside the gene matches: 11. CDR3 loop: CSARDRQGNVGQFF. CDR3 sequence (DNA): TGCAGTGCTAGAGATAGACAGGGTAACGTTGGGCAGTTCTTC.

The chain recombines TRBV3-1 with TRBJ2-7, with 7 bases aligning to TRBD1. Trimming removed 4 bases from V and 5 bases from J; junction bases left unmatched: 2. CDR1 and CDR2 from the germline V gene are LGHDT and YNNKEL (reference sequence). The CDR3 has 12 amino acids. The CDR3 nucleotides are TGTGCCAGCAGCCCAGGACAGGACGAGCAGTACTTC. The encoded protein is CASSPGQDEQYF.

This clonotype was seen ten or more times. The V call is TRBV3-1, the J call TRBJ2-1; 10 nucleotides agree with TRBD2. The CDR3 consists of 16 residues. CDR1 is LGHDT, CDR2 YNNKEL, per germline (reference sequence). V lost 5 bases, J lost 3 bases, and 7 bases stayed unmatched. The CDR3, as DNA: TGTGCCAGCAGCTCCCAAACTAGCGGGAACTACAATGAGCAGTTCTTC. It specifies CASSSQTSGNYNEQFF.